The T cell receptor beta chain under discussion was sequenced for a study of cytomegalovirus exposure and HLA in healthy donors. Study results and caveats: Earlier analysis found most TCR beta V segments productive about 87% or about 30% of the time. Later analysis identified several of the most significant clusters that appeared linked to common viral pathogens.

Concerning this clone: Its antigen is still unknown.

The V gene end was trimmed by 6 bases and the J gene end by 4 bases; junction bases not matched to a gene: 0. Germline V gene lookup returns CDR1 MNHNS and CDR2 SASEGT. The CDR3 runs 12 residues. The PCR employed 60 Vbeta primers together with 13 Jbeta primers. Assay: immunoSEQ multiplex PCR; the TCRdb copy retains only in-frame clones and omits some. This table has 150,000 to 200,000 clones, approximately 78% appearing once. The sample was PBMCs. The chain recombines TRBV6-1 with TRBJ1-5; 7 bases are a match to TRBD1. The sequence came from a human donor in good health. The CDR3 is CASRTGNQPQHF. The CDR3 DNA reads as TGTGCCAGCAGGACAGGGAATCAGCCCCAGCATTTT.